This T cell receptor (beta chain) was observed in a study of vaccination effects on CD4 cells after COVID-19. Study in general: It was a median of 72 days after the second dose that post-vaccine samples were obtained. General study results and limits: The authors studied few convalescent patients and collected no early post-infection timepoints.

Generated by immunoSEQ multiplex PCR, the TCRdb table keeps only in-frame clones and is missing some. The sample contains roughly 40,000 clones, about two thirds of which appear only once. At the end of over 8 days of culture, CD4+ T cells were isolated. Everyone in the study got two shots of either the BNT162b2 or mRNA-1273 vaccine. CDR1 is SGHRS and CDR2 is YFSETQ in the germline V gene. V lost 1 base, J lost 5 bases, and 6 bases lay in between. The CDR3 covers 13 residues. In this sample, this clone turned up a few times. Its target is not known. This chain joins TRBV5-1 and TRBJ2-2; weak D call: TRBD2 (5 bases). This material consisted of CD4+ T cells from PBMCs cultured without peptide, taken after COVID-19 vaccination. The sequence came from a human donor who received a COVID-19 vaccine. The CDR3 nucleotides are TGCGCCAGCAGCTTGTCGGGAACCGGGGAGCTGTTTTTT. Amino acids: CASSLSGTGELFF.